The 20 T cell receptor beta chains below were found in one sample sequenced in a study of shared clonotypes between healthy human individuals. TCRdb's table, derived via immunoSEQ multiplex PCR, lists solely in-frame clones and lacks some. In the table there are around 2.1 million clones, 85% to 95% of which are singletons. CD45RO-negative CD8 cells positively selected for CCR7 made up the naive population, which excluded terminally differentiated effector memory CD45RA+ cells. Input material: naive CD8+ T cells from PBMCs. The receptor source for this set is a man between 18 and 29 years old in good health. Some clones in this sample may be carry-over from other donors' samples.

This clone was seen only once. This rearrangement joins TRBV7-2 to TRBJ1-5; 8 bases fit TRBD1. V was pared by 5 bases and J by 7 bases, with 10 bases of the junction left unmatched. This CDR3 region has 15 residues. CDR1 SGHTA and CDR2 FQGNSA come from the germline V gene. The CDR3 spells CASSPIRGPGQPQHF. CDR3 in DNA: TGTGCCAGCAGCCCCATCAGGGGGCCTGGGCAGCCCCAGCATTTT.

Details on this clone: The sample holds other DNA sequences that translate to the same CDR3. The chain combines TRBV9 with TRBJ2-1; TRBD2 matches 13 bases. J lost 7 bases, V lost 3 bases, and 4 bases had no gene match. The CDR3 is made up of 15 amino acids. Germline CDR1 is SGDLS and CDR2 is YYNGEE. CDR3 in amino acids: CASSALAGGPNEQFF. DNA of the CDR3: TGTGCCAGCAGCGCACTAGCGGGAGGGCCTAATGAGCAGTTCTTC.

The chain combines TRBV27 with TRBJ2-7; D possibly corresponds to TRBD1 (8 bases). CDR1 MNHEY and CDR2 SMNVEV come from the germline V gene (reference sequence). The V gene lost 2 bases and the J gene lost 1 base, with 15 bases spanning the gap. The CDR3 sequence is 16 residues long. The CDR3 region is CASSLGTGGASYEQYF. The DNA of the CDR3 is TGTGCCAGCAGTTTAGGTACAGGGGGGGCTTCCTACGAGCAGTACTTC.

The chain couples TRBV6-5 to TRBJ1-3; D remains ambiguous. The germline V and J ends were trimmed by 8 bases and 2 bases, with 13 bases remaining between them. The CDR3 spans 14 residues. The germline gives CDR1 MNHEY, CDR2 SVGAGI. CDR3 residues: CASGFRTAGNTIYF. The DNA of the CDR3 is TGTGCCAGCGGATTCCGGACGGCTGGAAACACCATATATTTT.

V gene TRBV20-1 combines with J gene TRBJ2-7; D is unresolved. Germline V gives CDR1 DFQATT, CDR2 SNEGSKA (reference sequence). The CDR3 runs 11 residues. V was cut by 6 bases and J by 2 bases, with 8 bases left in between. The CDR3 nucleotides read TGCAGTGCGCGCAAGGCCTACGAGCAGTACTTC. This sequence encodes CSARKAYEQYF.

The chain carries TRBV7-9 and TRBJ2-2; 10 nucleotides line up with TRBD1. Looked up from germline, CDR1 is SEHNR and CDR2 is FQNEAQ (reference sequence). The V and J ends lost 5 bases and 7 bases, in that order; junction bases with no gene match: 7. The CDR3 contains 15 residues. Here the CDR3 reads CASSIGTGVGGELFF. The CDR3 DNA follows: TGTGCCAGCAGCATCGGGACAGGGGTAGGCGGGGAGCTGTTTTTT.

The chain links TRBV16 to TRBJ2-7; 7 bases match TRBD2. This CDR3 comprises 16 residues. V trimming: 9 bases; J trimming: 0 bases; junction bases outside the gene matches: 14. Per the germline V gene, CDR1 is KGHSY and CDR2 is FQNENV. The CDR3 sequence: CASNPEGGVASYEQYF. DNA for the CDR3: TGTGCCAGTAACCCTGAGGGAGGGGTGGCCTCCTACGAGCAGTACTTC.

The chain has TRBV6-1 and TRBJ1-5; D is uncertain. Germline V gene sequence: CDR1 MNHNS, CDR2 SASEGT. V was cut by 4 bases and J by 0 bases, with 19 bases left in between. The CDR3 contains 18 residues. Written as DNA, the CDR3 is TGTGCCAGCAGTGCTGTGCGGGAGTTTACAAATAGCAATCAGCCCCAGCATTTT. Protein product: CASSAVREFTNSNQPQHF.

J is TRBJ2-7 and V is TRBV11-2, with a weak D call TRBD2 (5 bases). The CDR3 is made up of 15 amino acids. The V gene's germline CDR1 is SGHAT and CDR2 FQNNGV. V gave up 5 bases and J gave up 0 bases, with 14 bases separating them. The CDR3: CASSPSGGSSYEQYF. The CDR3 nucleotides read TGTGCCAGCAGCCCCAGCGGCGGGTCCTCCTACGAGCAGTACTTC.

The chain employs TRBV4-1 and TRBJ2-5, with D hard to call. Trimming left V 0 bases short and J 3 bases short, with 5 bases between. The germline V gene has CDR1 MGHRA and CDR2 YSYEKL. This CDR3 is 13 amino acids long. This chain's CDR3 is CASSQDWEETQYF. DNA of the CDR3: TGCGCCAGCAGCCAAGATTGGGAAGAGACCCAGTACTTC.

J is TRBJ1-3 and V is TRBV7-9, with D possibly being TRBD1 (5 bases). The CDR3 is made up of 15 amino acids. The V end lost 4 bases, the J end lost 0 bases, and 10 bases lay between the germline ends. The germline V gene has CDR1 SEHNR and CDR2 FQNEAQ (reference sequence). CDR3 DNA sequence: TGTGCCAGCAGCTCGCAGGACATCTCTGGAAACACCATATATTTT. Translating it yields CASSSQDISGNTIYF.

The rearrangement joins TRBV19 to TRBJ1-4; no clear D gene. The V gene lost 3 bases and the J gene lost 8 bases, with 13 bases spanning the gap. The CDR3 is made up of 14 amino acids. CDR1 and CDR2 from the germline V gene are LNHDA and SQIVND (reference sequence). CDR3 DNA sequence: TGTGCCAGTAGTATGGAGGGATTCGGGGAAAAACTGTTTTTT. Protein: CASSMEGFGEKLFF.

The V call is TRBV27, the J call TRBJ2-1, with D possibly being TRBD2 (5 bases). The ends were cut back, 3 bases at V and 6 bases at J, with 9 bases in the middle. Germline loops: CDR1 MNHEY, CDR2 SMNVEV (reference sequence). This CDR3 region has 13 residues. The CDR3 region is CASSFTSPNEQFF. In DNA, the CDR3 is TGTGCCAGCAGTTTTACTAGTCCCAATGAGCAGTTCTTC.

The gene calls are TRBV5-4 and TRBJ1-1; unclear D gene. The CDR3 covers 14 residues. Germline V gene lookup returns CDR1 SGHNT and CDR2 YYREEE (reference sequence). Trimming took 2 bases from V and 1 from J, leaving 9 bases between them. The DNA for the CDR3 is TGTGCCAGCAGCTTCAACGGGCAGAACACTGAAGCTTTCTTT. Its protein product is CASSFNGQNTEAFF.

The CDR3 bases are TGTGCCAGCAGTTTGGGACCCGGAAATGAGCAGTTCTTC. It yields the protein CASSLGPGNEQFF. V gene TRBV6-9 combines with J gene TRBJ2-1; TRBD1 or TRBD2 may be the D gene (5 bases each). Trimming removed 4 bases at V and 7 bases at J, with 11 bases between. Looked up from germline, CDR1 is MNHGY and CDR2 is SVAAGI. The CDR3 is 13 amino acids.

The CDR3 spells CASSGNGQRNQPQHF. In DNA form, the CDR3 reads TGTGCCAGCAGCGGAAACGGACAACGCAATCAGCCCCAGCATTTT. The chain carries TRBV9 and TRBJ1-5, with a tentative D call TRBD1 (5 bases). The CDR3 sequence is 15 residues long. In germline, CDR1 is SGDLS, CDR2 YYNGEE. The germline V and J ends were trimmed by 3 bases and 2 bases, with 12 bases remaining between them.

As concerns this clone: The same CDR3 also results from other DNA sequences found in this sample. This sequence joins TRBV27 and TRBJ2-2; D call uncertain. Germline V lookup: CDR1 MNHEY, CDR2 SMNVEV (reference sequence). V was trimmed by 5 bases and J by 5 bases, leaving 6 bases between them. The CDR3 totals 12 residues. CDR3 nucleotide sequence: TGTGCCAGCAGTCCTATGACCGGGGAGCTGTTTTTT. Amino acids: CASSPMTGELFF.

The chain links TRBV27 to TRBJ2-7, with D possibly matching TRBD2 (5 bases). This CDR3 has 13 amino acids. Germline V gives CDR1 MNHEY, CDR2 SMNVEV (reference sequence). V lost 3 bases, J lost 3 bases, and 9 bases lay in between. The CDR3 DNA reads as TGTGCCAGCAGTTTCGAGCGGAACTACGAGCAGTACTTC. Encoded protein: CASSFERNYEQYF.

This chain links TRBV7-9 with TRBJ1-1, with D unresolved. CDR1 is SEHNR, CDR2 FQNEAQ, per germline (reference sequence). The CDR3 runs 14 residues. Trimming shortened V by 8 bases and J by 1 base, and 14 bases separated the two germline ends. CDR3 DNA sequence: TGTGCCAGCTCCCAGCTCACGAGGAACACTGAAGCTTTCTTT. Encoded protein: CASSQLTRNTEAFF.

This sequence joins TRBV9 and TRBJ2-5, with D possibly TRBD1 on 6 matching bases. Trimming cost V 1 base and J 4 bases, with 14 bases left between them. The CDR3 runs 15 residues. Per the germline V gene, CDR1 is SGDLS and CDR2 is YYNGEE. The CDR3 loop reads CASSVFPGVRETQYF. In nucleotides, the CDR3 is TGTGCCAGCAGCGTATTTCCAGGGGTGAGAGAGACCCAGTACTTC.